This is a list of T cell receptor beta chains from one sample in a study of T cell repertoires in cytomegalovirus infection. TCRdb ran MiXCR on the reads and lists one entry per CDR3 protein. This sample has 300,000 to 400,000 distinct CDR3 sequences, with over 7.5% found just once. Sequences were obtained from PBMCs. These receptors originate from a human donor in good health (CMV status not recorded). Some clones in this sample may be carry-over from other donors' samples. Both conserved end residues are part of each CDR3. A D gene is named only where the DNA matches it firmly. Size values are once, few and many counts, or a class for expanded clones, and some rows have none.

clone_size d_call j_call v_call cdr3_aa cdr3_nt
few NA TRBJ2-7 TRBV19 CASSLTAAVQQYF TGTGCCAGTAGTTTGACAGCGGCAGTACAGCAGTACTTC
few NA TRBJ1-1 TRBV5-5 CASIQGWTEAFF TGTGCCAGCATTCAGGGGTGGACTGAAGCTTTCTTT
few NA TRBJ1-5 TRBV6-6 CASSSNRAWDQPQHF TGTGCCAGCAGTTCTAATCGAGCCTGGGATCAGCCCCAGCATTTT
few TRBD2 TRBJ2-7 TRBV5-1 CASSPRGSGRTYEQYF TGCGCCAGCAGCCCCCGGGGTAGCGGGAGGACCTACGAGCAGTACTTC
NA TRBD2 TRBJ2-4 TRBV27 CASSFGGVNIQYF TGTGCCAGCAGTTTCGGGGGGGTCAACATTCAGTACTTC
many NA TRBJ2-1 TRBV11-2 CASSPLPRRADNEQFF TGTGCCAGCAGCCCGCTTCCGCGCAGGGCGGACAATGAGCAGTTCTTC
NA TRBD2 TRBJ2-1 TRBV11-2 CASSQPGLDYNEQFF TGTGCCAGCAGCCAACCGGGACTAGACTACAATGAGCAGTTCTTC
few NA TRBJ1-1 TRBV7-2 CASTKTGGRAFF TGTGCCAGCACCAAAACCGGCGGGAGGGCTTTCTTT
NA NA TRBJ2-1 TRBV20-1 CSASKGGVTNEQFF TGCAGTGCTAGCAAGGGTGGCGTAACGAATGAGCAGTTCTTC
few NA TRBJ1-5 TRBV6-1 CASSEDRGQPQHF TGTGCCAGCAGTGAAGACCGCGGGCAGCCCCAGCATTTT
NA TRBD1 TRBJ1-5 TRBV20-1 CSALGTARDGNQPQHF TGCAGTGCTCTCGGGACAGCGAGGGATGGCAATCAGCCCCAGCATTTT
NA TRBD2 TRBJ2-2 TRBV7-3 CASSSGLAGVSTGELFF TGTGCCAGCAGCTCAGGACTAGCGGGAGTATCAACCGGGGAGCTGTTTTTT
NA NA TRBJ1-5 TRBV15 CATSRDSLGQPQHF TGTGCCACCAGCAGAGATTCCCTAGGGCAGCCCCAGCATTTT
many TRBD1 TRBJ1-1 TRBV7-6 CASSKSGTGVGGNTEAFF TGTGCCAGCAGCAAATCCGGGACAGGGGTAGGCGGGAACACTGAAGCTTTCTTT
many NA TRBJ1-1 TRBV7-2 CASSRFLEAFF TGTGCCAGCAGCCGATTTCTTGAAGCTTTCTTT
many NA TRBJ2-3 TRBV20-1 CSANWGDTQYF TGCAGTGCTAACTGGGGGGATACGCAGTATTTT
many NA TRBJ2-5 TRBV7-2 CASSPQTSGIVTQYF TGTGCCAGCAGCCCCCAGACGTCCGGAATCGTGACCCAGTACTTC
many TRBD2 TRBJ2-5 TRBV20-1 CSAKGTSGGLQETQYF TGCAGTGCTAAAGGGACTAGCGGGGGCCTACAAGAGACCCAGTACTTC
many TRBD1 TRBJ1-1 TRBV7-6 CASSPRQGHTEAFF TGTGCCAGCAGCCCCCGACAGGGACACACTGAAGCTTTCTTT
few NA TRBJ1-3 TRBV6-2/TRBV6-3 CASSSRVQYSGNTIYF TGTGCCAGCAGTAGTCGCGTACAATACTCTGGAAACACCATATATTTT
NA NA TRBJ1-1 TRBV2 CASSLGKGTEAFF TGTGCCAGCAGCCTGGGAAAAGGGACTGAAGCTTTCTTT
NA NA TRBJ2-7 TRBV12-5 CASGPPWNRYEQYF TGTGCTAGTGGTCCCCCATGGAACCGCTACGAGCAGTACTTC
NA TRBD2 TRBJ2-7 TRBV6-2/TRBV6-3 CASSVTGGEQYF TGTGCCAGCAGCGTTACGGGGGGCGAGCAGTACTTC
many NA TRBJ1-1 TRBV12-3/TRBV12-4 CASSPIRRGSPSGAFF TGTGCCAGCAGTCCTATTCGCCGGGGGTCACCCAGCGGAGCTTTCTTT
NA NA TRBJ2-2 TRBV12-3/TRBV12-4 CASRPRQNTGELFF TGTGCCAGCAGACCTCGACAGAACACCGGGGAGCTGTTTTTT
many NA TRBJ1-1 TRBV7-9 CATELARTLNTEAFF TGTGCGACGGAATTGGCCAGGACACTGAACACTGAAGCTTTCTTT
NA NA TRBJ2-7 TRBV7-2 CASTNQTSMYLCASTSPLEEQYF NA
NA TRBD1 TRBJ1-2 TRBV20-1 CSAPTGSYYGYTF TGCAGTGCCCCGACAGGGTCCTACTATGGCTACACCTTC
NA NA TRBJ2-5 TRBV19 CASSPLTSGETQYF TGTGCCAGTAGTCCCCTGACTAGTGGTGAGACCCAGTACTTC
few TRBD1 TRBJ1-2 TRBV7-9 CASSLPPLGDRNYGYTF TGTGCCAGCAGCTTACCACCCTTAGGGGACAGGAACTATGGCTACACCTTC
NA NA TRBJ2-1 TRBV7-2 CASRSTGSYNEQFF TGTGCCAGCAGATCAACCGGGTCCTACAATGAGCAGTTCTTC
many TRBD1 TRBJ2-3 TRBV7-8 CASSSESGTGEYF TGTGCCAGCAGCTCTGAATCCGGGACAGGGGAATATTTT
few NA TRBJ2-7 TRBV14 CASSYRRDSSYEQYF TGTGCCAGCAGCTATCGGCGGGACAGCTCCTACGAGCAGTACTTC
few NA TRBJ1-3 TRBV20-1 CSAGIQSSGNTIYF TGCAGTGCGGGCATCCAGAGCTCTGGAAACACCATATATTTT
few NA TRBJ2-7 TRBV4-3 CASSQDRTGTYEQYF TGCGCCAGCAGCCAAGATCGCACCGGCACCTACGAGCAGTACTTC
many NA TRBJ1-1 TRBV7-2 CASSLASMAPGVTEAFF TGTGCCAGCAGCTTAGCGTCTATGGCGCCGGGGGTCACTGAAGCTTTCTTT
NA TRBD1 TRBJ1-5 TRBV4-1 CASSRSGGSNQPQHF TGCGCCAGCAGCAGATCAGGGGGGAGCAATCAGCCCCAGCATTTT
many NA TRBJ2-3 TRBV7-2 CASLRGAGITDTQYF TGTGCCAGCCTTCGAGGGGCAGGGATCACAGATACGCAGTATTTT
NA TRBD1 TRBJ2-3 TRBV15 CATSRDGDSGTDTQYF TGTGCCACCAGCAGAGATGGGGACAGCGGCACAGATACGCAGTATTTT
many NA TRBJ2-3 TRBV11-2 CASSLKSARPDTQYF TGTGCCAGCAGCTTAAAATCCGCCCGCCCCGATACGCAGTATTTT
many TRBD1 TRBJ2-7 TRBV7-2 CASSLALPSTGHEQYF TGTGCCAGCAGCTTAGCGCTCCCGTCGACAGGGCACGAGCAGTACTTC
many NA TRBJ2-6 TRBV7-2 CASTQEPWGANVLTF TGTGCCAGCACCCAGGAACCGTGGGGGGCCAACGTCCTGACTTTC
few NA TRBJ2-2 TRBV7-3 CASSLTRTDTGELFF TGTGCCAGCAGCTTAACCCGGACCGACACCGGGGAGCTGTTTTTT
NA TRBD1 TRBJ1-2 TRBV6-4 CASSDRDRGRGYTF TGTGCCAGCAGTGACAGGGACAGGGGACGCGGCTACACCTTC
many TRBD2 TRBJ2-5 TRBV12-3/TRBV12-4 CASSLEGSLAGTQYF TGTGCCAGCAGTTTAGAGGGTTCACTAGCGGGGACCCAGTACTTC
few NA TRBJ1-6 TRBV20-1 CSAQTETNSPLHF TGCAGTGCCCAGACAGAGACCAATTCACCCCTCCACTTT
many TRBD1 TRBJ2-1 TRBV12-3/TRBV12-4 CASTRDSSSYNEQFF TGTGCCAGCACCCGGGACAGTAGCTCCTACAATGAGCAGTTCTTC
many TRBD1 TRBJ1-5 TRBV12-3/TRBV12-4 CASSLGQGANQPQHF TGTGCCAGCAGTTTAGGGCAGGGGGCGAATCAGCCCCAGCATTTT
NA TRBD1 TRBJ2-4 TRBV20-1 CSGTTGGTKNIQYF TGCAGTGGCACGACAGGGGGAACCAAAAACATTCAGTACTTC
many TRBD2 TRBJ2-1 TRBV7-2 CASSSRAGVTYNEQFF TGTGCCAGCAGCTCCCGAGCGGGAGTGACCTACAATGAGCAGTTCTTC
NA NA TRBJ1-5 TRBV10-3 CAISESNSQPQHF TGTGCCATCAGTGAGTCTAACTCTCAGCCCCAGCATTTT
few TRBD2 TRBJ2-1 TRBV14 CASSRYTSGIYNEQFF TGTGCCAGCAGCCGATACACTAGCGGGATCTACAATGAGCAGTTCTTC